This T cell receptor (beta chain) comes out of a study of CD8 T cells in ankylosing spondylitis. TCRdb reanalysed the 5' RACE reads using MiXCR and keeps one entry per CDR3 protein. The sample lists about 250,000 distinct CDR3 sequences, around 32% occurring once. Overall study results and limits: CD8+ disease-linked clones were present at relatively low frequencies in blood. For ankylosing spondylitis blood, a TCR beta motif of under 10 highly homologous variants appeared characteristic. Both synovial fluid and blood in reactive arthritis had previously been reported to carry some motif variants. In ankylosing spondylitis patients, matched synovial fluid reportedly showed significant enrichment of disease-linked clones.

As for this clonotype: Its target is unknown.

From germline, CDR1 is DFQATT and CDR2 SNEGSKA (reference sequence). V shed 2 bases, J shed 4 bases, and the junction held 5 bases outside the gene matches. The CDR3 extends over 14 amino acids. The sequence was collected from a male donor with ankylosing spondylitis or in good health (not recorded which). V is TRBV20-1 and J is TRBJ2-1; 7 bases are a match to TRBD1. Material for sequencing was blood, either unsorted or a sorted T cell fraction (not recorded which). CDR3 nucleotide sequence: TGCAGTGCTAGATCGGAGACAGGGTACAATGAGCAGTTCTTC. This gives the protein CSARSETGYNEQFF.